This T cell receptor beta chain appears in the sequencing data of a study of cytomegalovirus exposure and HLA in healthy donors. PCR involved 60 Vbeta and 13 Jbeta primers. Sequencing was performed with immunoSEQ multiplex PCR; in TCRdb, only in-frame clones are kept and a portion is missing. The data hold a few hundred thousand clones, with 70% to 90% observed a single time. Trimming cost V 4 bases and J 3 bases; bases outside gene matches: 7. The CDR3 loop spans 15 amino acids. Germline lookup yields CDR1 SGHDT and CDR2 YYEEEE. The rearrangement links TRBV5-6 to TRBJ2-7; 10 positions agree with TRBD1. The sequence was obtained from a woman younger than 35 in good health and CMV-seronegative. The source material was PBMCs. The CDR3 bases are TGTGCCAGCAGCCTTAGGGACAGGGGATTCTACGAGCAGTACTTC. Translated: CASSLRDRGFYEQYF.